The clone carrying this T cell receptor beta chain was found a few times. As yet, its antigen is unknown. The V and J ends lost 0 bases and 7 bases respectively, with 12 bases between them. This CDR3 has 15 residues. Germline V gene sequence: CDR1 MNHEY, CDR2 SVGAGI. This sample was included in a study of CD8 T cells in ankylosing spondylitis. General study points: As for the disease-linked clones, they showed a CD8+ phenotype and occurred at relatively low frequencies in peripheral blood. A TCR beta motif of roughly eight highly homologous variants appeared characteristic of ankylosing spondylitis blood. Both synovial fluid and blood in reactive arthritis had previously been reported to carry some motif variants.

Molecular-barcoded quantitative 5'-RACE produced these TCR beta libraries. TCRdb itself ran the 5' RACE reads through MiXCR, one entry per CDR3 protein. The sample holds about 390,000 distinct CDR3 sequences, under 25% seen once. This TCR was recovered from a male donor with ankylosing spondylitis. The sample consisted of blood, either unsorted or a sorted T cell fraction (not recorded which). The gene calls are TRBV6-5 and TRBJ2-2; tentatively, D is TRBD1 (5 bases). The CDR3 coding sequence is TGTGCCAGCAGTTACTCCAGGGCTTTTGGCGGGGAGCTGTTTTTT. This translates into CASSYSRAFGGELFF.